This TCR beta chain was observed in a study of CD8 T cells in ankylosing spondylitis. Study-wide points: Earlier studies detected some motif variants in reactive arthritis synovial fluid and blood. Seemingly distinctive of ankylosing spondylitis blood was a TCR beta motif formed by eight highly homologous variants. Disease-associated clones were reportedly significantly overrepresented in matched ankylosing spondylitis synovial fluid.

Germline loops: CDR1 SGHVS, CDR2 FQNEAQ. CDR3 length: 11 residues. V lost 3 bases to trimming and J lost 6 bases, with 4 bases between them. At least ten counts were recorded for this clonotype. Its antigen remains unidentified. With molecular barcodes, quantitative 5'-RACE was used to make the TCR beta libraries. MiXCR, applied by TCRdb to the 5' RACE reads, yields one record per CDR3 protein. Here the sample spans approximately 220,000 distinct CDR3 sequences, roughly 25% being singletons. The origin of this receptor is a male donor with ankylosing spondylitis or in good health (not recorded which). The material sequenced was blood, either unsorted or a sorted T cell fraction (not recorded which). This chain uses TRBV7-8 with TRBJ2-3; D uncertain. The CDR3, as DNA: TGTGCCAGCAGCTTTGAGGATACGCAGTATTTT. It encodes CASSFEDTQYF.